Here is one T cell receptor (beta chain) with its context. Assay: immunoSEQ multiplex PCR; the TCRdb copy retains only in-frame clones and omits some. The data hold some 530,000 clones, with roughly 80% observed a single time. V lost 2 bases and J lost 0, with 7 bases in between. Germline assignment: CDR1 MDHEN and CDR2 SYDVKM. The CDR3 is made up of 15 amino acids. The data originate from a study of shared clonotypes between healthy human individuals. This chain uses TRBV28 with TRBJ2-2, with D perhaps matching TRBD1 (5 bases). The source material was PBMCs. The clonotype comes from a woman in her 40s in good health. Some clones in this sample may be carry-over from other donors' samples. The CDR3: CASSLDSANTGELFF. DNA of the CDR3: TGTGCCAGCAGTTTAGACAGCGCGAACACCGGGGAGCTGTTTTTT.